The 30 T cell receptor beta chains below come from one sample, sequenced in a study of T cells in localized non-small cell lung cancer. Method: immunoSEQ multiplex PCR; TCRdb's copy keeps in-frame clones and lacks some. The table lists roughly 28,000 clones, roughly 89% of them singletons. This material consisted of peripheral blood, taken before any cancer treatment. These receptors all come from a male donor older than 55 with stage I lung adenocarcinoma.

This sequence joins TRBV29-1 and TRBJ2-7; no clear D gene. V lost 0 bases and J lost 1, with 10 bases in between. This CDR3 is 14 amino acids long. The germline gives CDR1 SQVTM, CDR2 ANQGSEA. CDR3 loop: CSVEDPPESYEQYF. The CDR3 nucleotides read TGCAGCGTTGAAGATCCCCCAGAATCCTACGAGCAGTACTTC.

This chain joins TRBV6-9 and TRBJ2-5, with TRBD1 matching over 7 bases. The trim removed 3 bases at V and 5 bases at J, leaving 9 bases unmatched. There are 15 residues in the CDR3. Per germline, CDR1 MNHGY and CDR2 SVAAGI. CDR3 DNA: TGTGCCAGCAGTTACTACAGGGGTGTCAGGGAGACCCAGTACTTC. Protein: CASSYYRGVRETQYF.

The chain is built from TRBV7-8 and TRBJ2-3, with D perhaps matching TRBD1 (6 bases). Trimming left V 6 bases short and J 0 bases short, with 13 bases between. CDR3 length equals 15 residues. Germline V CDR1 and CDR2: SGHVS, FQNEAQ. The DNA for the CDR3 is TGTGCCAGCAGTCCCAACAGGGCTAGCACAGATACGCAGTATTTT. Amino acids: CASSPNRASTDTQYF.

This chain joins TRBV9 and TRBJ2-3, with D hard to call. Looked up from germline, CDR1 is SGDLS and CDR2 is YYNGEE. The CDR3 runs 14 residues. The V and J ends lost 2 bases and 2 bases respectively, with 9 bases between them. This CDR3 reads CASSVTSFTDTQYF. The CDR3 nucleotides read TGTGCCAGCAGCGTGACTTCTTTCACAGATACGCAGTATTTT.

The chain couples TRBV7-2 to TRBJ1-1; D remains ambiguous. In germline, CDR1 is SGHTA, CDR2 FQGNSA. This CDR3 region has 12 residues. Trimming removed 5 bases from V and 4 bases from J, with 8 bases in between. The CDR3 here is CASSLQSTEAFF. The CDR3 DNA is TGTGCCAGCAGCCTACAGAGCACTGAAGCTTTCTTT.

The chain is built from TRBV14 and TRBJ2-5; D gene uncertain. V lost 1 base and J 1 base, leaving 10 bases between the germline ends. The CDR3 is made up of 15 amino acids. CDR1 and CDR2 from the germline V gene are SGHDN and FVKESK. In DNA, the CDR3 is TGTGCCAGCAGCCAAGCGACATTCACCCAAGAGACCCAGTACTTC. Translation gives CASSQATFTQETQYF.

The DNA of the CDR3 is TGCGCCAGCAGTGACGGACCCAGGGTGGCCTCACCCCTCCACTTT. Its translation is CASSDGPRVASPLHF. The genes are TRBV10-2 and TRBJ1-6; D may be TRBD1 (5 bases). This CDR3 has 15 residues. The V gene's germline CDR1 is WSHSY and CDR2 SAAADI. V lost 3 bases and J lost 10, with 16 bases in between.

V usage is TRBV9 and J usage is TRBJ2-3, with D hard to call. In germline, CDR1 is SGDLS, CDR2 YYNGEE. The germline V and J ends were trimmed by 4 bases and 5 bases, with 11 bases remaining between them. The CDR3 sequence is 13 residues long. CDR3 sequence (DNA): TGTGCCAGCAGCCAGCGCCCGGGAGATACGCAGTATTTT. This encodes CASSQRPGDTQYF.

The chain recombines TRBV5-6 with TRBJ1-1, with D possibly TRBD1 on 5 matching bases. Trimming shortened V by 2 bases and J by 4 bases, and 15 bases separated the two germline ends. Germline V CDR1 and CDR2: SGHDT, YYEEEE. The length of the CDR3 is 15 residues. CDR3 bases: TGTGCCAGCAGCTTCAGCACAGGAGGCGGCACTGAAGCTTTCTTT. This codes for CASSFSTGGGTEAFF.

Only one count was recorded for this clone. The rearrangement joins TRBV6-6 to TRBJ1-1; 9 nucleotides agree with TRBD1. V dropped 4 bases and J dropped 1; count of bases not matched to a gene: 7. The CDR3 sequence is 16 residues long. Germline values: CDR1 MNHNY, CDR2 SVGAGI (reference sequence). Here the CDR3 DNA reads TGTGCCAGCAGTTCGCGACAGGGGGGGAAGAACACTGAAGCTTTCTTT. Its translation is CASSSRQGGKNTEAFF.

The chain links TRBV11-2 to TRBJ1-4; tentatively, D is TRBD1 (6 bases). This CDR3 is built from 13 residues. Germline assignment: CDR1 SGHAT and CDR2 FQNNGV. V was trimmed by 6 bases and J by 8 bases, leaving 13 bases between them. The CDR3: CASSLAGVEKLFF. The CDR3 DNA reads TGTGCCAGCAGTTTGGCAGGGGTCGAAAAACTGTTTTTT.

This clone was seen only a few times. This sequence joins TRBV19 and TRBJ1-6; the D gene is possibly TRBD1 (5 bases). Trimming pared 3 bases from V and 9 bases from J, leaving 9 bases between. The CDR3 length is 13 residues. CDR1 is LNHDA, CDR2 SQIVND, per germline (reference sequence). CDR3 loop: CASSIDSSSPLHF. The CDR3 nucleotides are TGTGCCAGTAGTATCGACAGCAGTTCACCCCTCCACTTT.

The CDR3 DNA is TGCGCCAGCAGCTCTCGGGGGACTGAAGCTTTCTTT. This translates into CASSSRGTEAFF. The chain carries TRBV5-1 and TRBJ1-1; TRBD1 is a possible D gene (5 bases). Germline CDR1 is SGHRS and CDR2 is YFSETQ. This CDR3 has 12 residues. V was trimmed by 3 bases and J by 5 bases, leaving 8 bases between them.

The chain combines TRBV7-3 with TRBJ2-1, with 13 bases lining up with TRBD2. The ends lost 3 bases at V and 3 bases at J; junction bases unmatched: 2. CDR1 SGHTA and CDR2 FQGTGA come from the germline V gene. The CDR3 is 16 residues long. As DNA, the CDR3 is TGTGCCAGCAGCTTGGGACTAGCGGGGTTCTACAATGAGCAGTTCTTC. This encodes CASSLGLAGFYNEQFF. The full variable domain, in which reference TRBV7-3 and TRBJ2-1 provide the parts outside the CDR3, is GAGVSQTPSNKVTEKGKYVELRCDPISGHTALYWYRQSLGQGPEFLIYFQGTGAADDSGLPNDRFFAVRPEGSVSTLKIQRTERGDSAVYLCASSLGLAGFYNEQFFGPGTRLTVL.

As DNA, the CDR3 is TGTGCCAGCTCACCGGTAGGGACACAACCTAACTATGGCTACACCTTC. Translated: CASSPVGTQPNYGYTF. The chain links TRBV18 to TRBJ1-2; D perhaps matches TRBD1 (6 bases). The germline V gene has CDR1 KGHSH and CDR2 LQKENI. The V gene lost 3 bases and the J gene lost 0 bases, with 14 bases spanning the gap. This CDR3 has 16 residues. Using reference TRBV18 and TRBJ1-2 for the parts outside the CDR3, the full variable domain is NAGVMQNPRHLVRRRGQEARLRCSPMKGHSHVYWYRQLPEEGLKFMVYLQKENIIDESGMPKERFSAEFPKEGPSILRIQQVVRGDSAAYFCASSPVGTQPNYGYTFGSGTRLTVV.

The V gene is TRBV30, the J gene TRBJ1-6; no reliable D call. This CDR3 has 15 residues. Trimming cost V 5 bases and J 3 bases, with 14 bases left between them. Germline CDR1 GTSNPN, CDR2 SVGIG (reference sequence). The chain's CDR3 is CAWSNDGNYNSPLHF. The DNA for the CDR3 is TGTGCCTGGTCTAATGACGGTAACTATAATTCACCCCTCCACTTT.

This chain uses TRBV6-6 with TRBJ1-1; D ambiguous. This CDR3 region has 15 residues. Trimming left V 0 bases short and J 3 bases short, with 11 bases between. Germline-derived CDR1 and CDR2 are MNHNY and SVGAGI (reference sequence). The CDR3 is CASSYSTLRDTEAFF. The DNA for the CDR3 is TGTGCCAGCAGTTACTCGACACTGAGGGACACTGAAGCTTTCTTT.

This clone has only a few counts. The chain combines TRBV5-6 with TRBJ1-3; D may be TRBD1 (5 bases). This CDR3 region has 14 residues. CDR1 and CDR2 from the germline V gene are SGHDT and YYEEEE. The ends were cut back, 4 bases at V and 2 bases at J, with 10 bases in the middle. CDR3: CASSLQGAGNTIYF. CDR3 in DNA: TGTGCCAGCAGCCTCCAGGGAGCTGGAAACACCATATATTTT. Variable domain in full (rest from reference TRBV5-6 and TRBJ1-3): DAGVTQSPTHLIKTRGQQVTLRCSPKSGHDTVSWYQQALGQGPQFIFQYYEEEERQRGNFPDRFSGHQFPNYSSELNVNALLLGDSALYLCASSLQGAGNTIYFGEGSWLTVV.

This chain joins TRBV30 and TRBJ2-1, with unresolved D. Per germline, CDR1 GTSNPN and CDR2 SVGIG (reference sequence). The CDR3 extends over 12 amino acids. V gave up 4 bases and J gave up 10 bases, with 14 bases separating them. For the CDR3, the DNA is TGTGCCTGGAATGTAAACAGAGGCGAGCAGTTCTTC. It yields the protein CAWNVNRGEQFF.

The CDR3 DNA follows: TGTGCCAGCAGTTACCAGTTGGGACAGGGGCGCTATGGCTACACCTTC. Its translation: CASSYQLGQGRYGYTF. This chain links TRBV6-5 with TRBJ1-2, with 10 bases lining up with TRBD1. V dropped 2 bases and J dropped 4; count of bases not matched to a gene: 7. Germline CDR1 reads MNHEY; CDR2 reads SVGAGI. CDR3 length: 16 amino acids.

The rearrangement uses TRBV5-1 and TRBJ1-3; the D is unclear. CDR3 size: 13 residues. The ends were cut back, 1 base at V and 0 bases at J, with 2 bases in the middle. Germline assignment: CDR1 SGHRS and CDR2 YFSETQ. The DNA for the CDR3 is TGCGCCAGCAGCTTGCTCTCTGGAAACACCATATATTTT. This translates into CASSLLSGNTIYF.

The CDR3 DNA is TGTGCCAGCAGCCCCTATGGGTCAACTAATGAAAAACTGTTTTTT. The encoded protein is CASSPYGSTNEKLFF. The chain carries TRBV14 and TRBJ1-4; D is uncertain. This CDR3 contains 15 residues. The V gene's germline CDR1 is SGHDN and CDR2 FVKESK. V was clipped by 4 bases and J by 0 bases, with 9 bases between them.

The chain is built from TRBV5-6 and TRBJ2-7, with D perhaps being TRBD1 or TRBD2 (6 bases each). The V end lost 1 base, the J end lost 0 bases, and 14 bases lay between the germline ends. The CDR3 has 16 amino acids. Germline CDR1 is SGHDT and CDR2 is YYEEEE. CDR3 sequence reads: CASSLSGASSSYEQYF. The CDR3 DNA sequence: TGTGCCAGCAGCTTGTCGGGGGCCTCTAGCTCCTACGAGCAGTACTTC. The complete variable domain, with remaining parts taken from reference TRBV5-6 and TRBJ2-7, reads DAGVTQSPTHLIKTRGQQVTLRCSPKSGHDTVSWYQQALGQGPQFIFQYYEEEERQRGNFPDRFSGHQFPNYSSELNVNALLLGDSALYLCASSLSGASSSYEQYFGPGTRLTVT.

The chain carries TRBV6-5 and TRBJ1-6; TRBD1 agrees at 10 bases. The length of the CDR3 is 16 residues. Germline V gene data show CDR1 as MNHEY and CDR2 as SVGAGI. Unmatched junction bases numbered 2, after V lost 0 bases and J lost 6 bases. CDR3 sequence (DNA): TGTGCCAGCAGTTACTCGGGACAGGGGTCTAATTCACCCCTCCACTTT. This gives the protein CASSYSGQGSNSPLHF.

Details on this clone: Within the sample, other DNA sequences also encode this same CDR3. Here the CDR3 DNA reads TGTGCCAGCAGTTACCTTGGGGACTATGGCTACACCTTC. It encodes CASSYLGDYGYTF. The V gene is TRBV6-6, the J gene TRBJ1-2; D gene ambiguous. There are 13 residues in the CDR3. Germline CDR1 reads MNHNY; CDR2 reads SVGAGI (reference sequence). Trimming left V 2 bases short and J 3 bases short, with 7 bases between.

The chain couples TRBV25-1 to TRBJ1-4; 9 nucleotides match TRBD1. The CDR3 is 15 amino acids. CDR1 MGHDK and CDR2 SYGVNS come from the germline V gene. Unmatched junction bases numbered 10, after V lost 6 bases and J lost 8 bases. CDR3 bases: TGTGCCAGCAGCAAACAGGGGGCGACGTCCGAAAAACTGTTTTTT. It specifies CASSKQGATSEKLFF.

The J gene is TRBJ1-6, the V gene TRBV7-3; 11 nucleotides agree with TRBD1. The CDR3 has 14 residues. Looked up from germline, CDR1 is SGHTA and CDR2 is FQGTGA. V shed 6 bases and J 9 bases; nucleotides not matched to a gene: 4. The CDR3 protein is CASSSGQGVSPLHF. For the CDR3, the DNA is TGTGCCAGCAGTTCGGGACAGGGGGTTTCACCCCTCCACTTT.

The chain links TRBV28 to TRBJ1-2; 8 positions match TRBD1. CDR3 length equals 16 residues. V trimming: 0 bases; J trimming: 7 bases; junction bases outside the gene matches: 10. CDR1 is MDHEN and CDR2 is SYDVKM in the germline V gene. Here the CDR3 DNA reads TGTGCCAGCAGTTTATGGGACAGGGACGGGGGTGGTGGCTACACCTTC. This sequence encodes CASSLWDRDGGGGYTF.

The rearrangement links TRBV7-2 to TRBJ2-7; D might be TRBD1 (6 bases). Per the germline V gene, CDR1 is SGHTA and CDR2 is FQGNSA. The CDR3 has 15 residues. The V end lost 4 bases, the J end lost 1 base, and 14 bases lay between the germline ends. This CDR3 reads CASSSQTGLSYEQYF. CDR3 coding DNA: TGTGCCAGCAGCTCCCAGACAGGTCTTTCCTACGAGCAGTACTTC.

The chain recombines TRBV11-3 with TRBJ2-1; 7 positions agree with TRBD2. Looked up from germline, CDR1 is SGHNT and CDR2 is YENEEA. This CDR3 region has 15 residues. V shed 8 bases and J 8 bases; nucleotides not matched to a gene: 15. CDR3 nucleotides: TGTGCCAGCTCCCTGGGAAGCGGGGAAACCGATGAGCAGTTCTTC. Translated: CASSLGSGETDEQFF.